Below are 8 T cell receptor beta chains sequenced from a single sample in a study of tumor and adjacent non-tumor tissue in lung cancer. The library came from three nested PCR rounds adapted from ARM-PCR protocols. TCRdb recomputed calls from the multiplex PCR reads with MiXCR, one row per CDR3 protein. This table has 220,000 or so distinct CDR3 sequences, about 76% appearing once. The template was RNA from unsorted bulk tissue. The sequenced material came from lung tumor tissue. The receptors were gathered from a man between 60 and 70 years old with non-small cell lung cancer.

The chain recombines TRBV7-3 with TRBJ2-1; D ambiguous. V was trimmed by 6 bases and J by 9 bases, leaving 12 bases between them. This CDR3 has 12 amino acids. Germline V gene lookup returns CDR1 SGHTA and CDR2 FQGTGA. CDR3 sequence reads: CASSHPWGEQFF. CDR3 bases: TGTGCCAGCAGTCACCCCTGGGGTGAGCAGTTCTTC.

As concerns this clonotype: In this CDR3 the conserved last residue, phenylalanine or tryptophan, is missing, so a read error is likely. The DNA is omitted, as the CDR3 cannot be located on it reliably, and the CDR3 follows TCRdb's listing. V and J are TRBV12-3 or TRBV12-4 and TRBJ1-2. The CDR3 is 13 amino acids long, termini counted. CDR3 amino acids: CASSWDGYYGYTI.

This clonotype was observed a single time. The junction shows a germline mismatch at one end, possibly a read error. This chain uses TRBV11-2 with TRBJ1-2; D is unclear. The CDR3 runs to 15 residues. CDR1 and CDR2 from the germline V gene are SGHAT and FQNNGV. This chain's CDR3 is CTSSLALRRYYGYTF. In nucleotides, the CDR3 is TGTACCAGCAGCTTAGCTCTGAGACGTTATTATGGCTACACCTTC.

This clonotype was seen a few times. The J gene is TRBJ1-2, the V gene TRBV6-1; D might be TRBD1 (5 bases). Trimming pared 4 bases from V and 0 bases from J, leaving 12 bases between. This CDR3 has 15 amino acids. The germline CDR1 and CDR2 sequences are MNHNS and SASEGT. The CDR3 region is CASSGLPGPNYGYTF. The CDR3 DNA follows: TGTGCCAGCAGTGGCTTACCGGGACCTAACTATGGCTACACCTTC.

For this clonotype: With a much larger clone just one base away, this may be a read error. The DNA of the CDR3 is TGTGCCAGCGGCAACCCCGGGACCCCTTCAACGCAGTATTTT. This codes for CASGNPGTPSTQYF. The chain uses TRBV11-3 and TRBJ2-3; D might be TRBD1 or TRBD2, each matching 5 bases. CDR3 length equals 14 residues. Trimming stripped 8 bases from V and 9 bases from J, with 21 bases between. The germline gives CDR1 SGHNT, CDR2 YENEEA.

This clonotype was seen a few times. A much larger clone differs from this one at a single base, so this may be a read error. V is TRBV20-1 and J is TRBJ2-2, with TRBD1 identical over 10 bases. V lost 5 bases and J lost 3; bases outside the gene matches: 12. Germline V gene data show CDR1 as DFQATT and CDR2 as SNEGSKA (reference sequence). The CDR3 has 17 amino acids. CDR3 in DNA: TGCAGTGCTCACTCTACTCGACAGGGGGCCCACACCGGGGAGCTGTTTTTT. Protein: CSAHSTRQGAHTGELFF.

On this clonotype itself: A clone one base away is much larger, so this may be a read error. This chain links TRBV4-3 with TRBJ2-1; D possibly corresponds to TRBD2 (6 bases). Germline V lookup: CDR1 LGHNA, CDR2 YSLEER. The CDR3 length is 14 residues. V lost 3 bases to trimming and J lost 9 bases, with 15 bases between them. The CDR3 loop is CASSHSRREGEQFF. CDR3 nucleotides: TGCGCCAGCAGCCACTCCCGGAGGGAAGGTGAGCAGTTCTTC.

The CDR3 here is CASSFPGSAGNYGYTF. CDR3 nucleotides: TGTGCCAGCAGTTTCCCTGGGTCAGCGGGTAACTATGGCTACACCTTC. The chain has TRBV28 and TRBJ1-2; D is ambiguous. The CDR3 consists of 16 residues. V shed 3 bases and J shed 1 base, with 15 bases lying between them. CDR1 is MDHEN and CDR2 is SYDVKM in the germline V gene.